This record covers a single TCR beta chain. The antigen remains undetermined. The sample comes from a study of cytomegalovirus exposure and HLA in healthy donors. Primers: 60 Vbeta forward and 13 Jbeta reverse. Clones were read by immunoSEQ multiplex PCR, and TCRdb kept only the in-frame ones, dropping some. Its listing shows roughly 34,000 clones. CDR1 and CDR2 from the germline V gene are KGHSH and LQKENI. CDR3 length equals 14 residues. Germline trimming cut 3 bases from V and 5 bases from J; bases unmatched to any gene: 5. Study-wide findings and caveats: Association of a missense DCLRE1C variant with TCR beta V- and J-gene trimming was reported in a later analysis. Common viral pathogens (according to a later analysis) appeared linked to several of the most significant clusters. Later work showed greater clonal expansion in HLA-associated TCR beta chains than in equally common others.

At collection, donors were nominally healthy, but unrecorded immune exposures were probable. The sequence was collected from a woman aged 40 to 49 in good health and CMV-seropositive. The chain recombines TRBV18 with TRBJ2-7, with 9 nucleotides matching TRBD1. The source material was PBMCs. In DNA form, the CDR3 reads TGTGCCAGCTCACCCGGGACAGGGTATCACGAGCAGTACTTC. It yields the protein CASSPGTGYHEQYF.